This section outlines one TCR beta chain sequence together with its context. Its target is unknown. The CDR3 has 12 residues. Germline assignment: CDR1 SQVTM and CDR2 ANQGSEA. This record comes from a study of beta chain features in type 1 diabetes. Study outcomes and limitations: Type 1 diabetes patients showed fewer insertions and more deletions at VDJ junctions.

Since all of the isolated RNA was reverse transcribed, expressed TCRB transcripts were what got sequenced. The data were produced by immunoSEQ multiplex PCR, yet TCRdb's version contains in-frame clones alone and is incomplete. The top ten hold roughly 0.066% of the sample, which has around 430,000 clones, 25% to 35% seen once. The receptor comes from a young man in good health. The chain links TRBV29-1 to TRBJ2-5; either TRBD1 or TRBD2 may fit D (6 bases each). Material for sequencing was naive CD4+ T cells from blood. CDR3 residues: CTLGGGGETQYF. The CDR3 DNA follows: TGCACCCTCGGAGGGGGAGGAGAGACCCAGTACTTC.